There are many counts of the clone carrying this TCR beta chain. The antigen remains undetermined. Within the library, unique molecular identifiers were attached to each individual cDNA molecule. Original methodology: Between about 23,224 and 750,000 TCRs appeared in each sample, and the median stood at around 92,000. Using its own MiXCR run on the RACE reads, TCRdb lists one record per CDR3 protein. These V and J calls are TCRdb output, not the study's own analysis. The table shows 100,000 to 150,000 distinct CDR3 sequences, with roughly 9% occurring only once. The record originates from a study of human T cells and chemical hapten exposure. About the research overall: TCR yields differed between samples (mainly from small differences in pooled library volume). Study conclusions and caveats: No change in TCRs above 1 in 1000 frequency was produced by DPC sensitization.

This CDR3 comprises 14 residues. The ends were cut back, 1 base at V and 4 bases at J, with 7 bases in the middle. Germline V CDR1 and CDR2: SGHTA, FQGNSA. The time point here: healthy volunteer bleed at 2 weeks. Extraction of total RNA was performed on unfractionated whole blood. This chain links TRBV7-2 with TRBJ2-2; D gene ambiguous. The sample taken for sequencing was whole blood. This sequence originates from a male donor in good health. Some clones in this sample may be carry-over from other donors' samples. CDR3 sequence: CASSLGQLTGELFF. The DNA for the CDR3 is TGTGCCAGCAGCTTAGGTCAGCTCACCGGGGAGCTGTTTTTT.